This T cell receptor (beta chain) appears in the sequencing data of a study of shared clonotypes between healthy human individuals. Trimming removed 3 bases from V and 10 bases from J, with 13 bases in between. CDR1 and CDR2 from the germline V gene are DFQATT and SNEGSKA (reference sequence). The CDR3 has 11 amino acids. This table comes from immunoSEQ multiplex PCR, and its TCRdb copy is limited to in-frame clones, with some not included. The profile shows approximately 2,000,000 clones, under 95% of them singletons. The specimen sequenced was naive CD4+ T cells from PBMCs. Described subset: CD45RA+ positively selected. The chain joins TRBV20-1 to TRBJ2-7; D possibly corresponds to TRBD1 (6 bases). The clonotype originates from a man aged 18 to 29 in good health. Some clones in this sample may be carry-over from other donors' samples. This CDR3 is CSARPQGIQYF. The CDR3 DNA sequence: TGCAGTGCTAGGCCCCAGGGGATTCAGTACTTC.